The rows below give T cell receptor beta chains drawn from one sample of a study of T cells in Graves' hyperthyroidism and ophthalmopathy. One entry per CDR3 protein results from TCRdb running MiXCR on the multiplex PCR reads. The sample has fewer than 750,000 distinct CDR3 sequences, over 12% seen once. Sequenced material: blood. The receptors were gathered from a woman in her forties with Graves' ophthalmopathy. The CDR3 runs from the conserved cysteine through the conserved F or W. A D gene is named only where the DNA matches it firmly. Clone size is stated in some rows and not others, as once, few, many or a class when expanded.

J gene	clone size	V gene	D gene	CDR3 protein	CDR3 DNA
TRBJ1-6	many	TRBV4-2	-	CASSQDGQGRGNSPLHF	TGTGCCAGCAGCCAAGACGGTCAGGGGCGAGGAAATTCACCCCTCCACTTT
TRBJ2-5	-	TRBV11-2	-	CASSLDRLRAQYF	TGTGCCAGCAGCTTAGATCGCCTCAGGGCCCAGTACTTC
TRBJ2-7	many	TRBV19	-	CASTQSPGGVDEQYF	TGTGCCAGTACCCAATCGCCAGGGGGGGTCGACGAGCAGTACTTC
TRBJ1-5	many	TRBV24-1	-	CATSDRSTGQPQHF	TGTGCCACCAGTGATCGATCGACTGGTCAGCCCCAGCATTTT
TRBJ2-5	-	TRBV6-5	-	CASSHGGTEETQYF	TGTGCCAGCAGTCACGGGGGGACAGAAGAGACCCAGTACTTC
TRBJ2-2	few	TRBV6-4	TRBD2	CASSSGSRTGELFF	TGTGCCAGCAGTAGCGGGAGCCGCACCGGGGAGCTGTTTTTT
TRBJ2-7	-	TRBV27	TRBD1	CASSAWTGGEEQYF	TGTGCCAGCAGCGCTTGGACAGGGGGTGAGGAGCAGTACTTC
TRBJ1-1	-	TRBV7-2	-	CASSSSWGDTEAFF	TGTGCCAGCAGCTCTTCTTGGGGAGACACTGAAGCTTTCTTT
TRBJ1-5	many	TRBV4-3	TRBD1	CASSQVIGQGNQPQHF	TGCGCCAGCAGCCAAGTTATCGGACAGGGCAATCAGCCCCAGCATTTT
TRBJ2-5	many	TRBV11-2	-	CASSLRTVETQYF	TGTGCCAGCAGCCTCAGGACAGTGGAGACCCAGTACTTC
TRBJ2-7	-	TRBV4-3	-	CASSQDHRQGYEQYF	TGCGCCAGCAGCCAAGATCATAGGCAGGGATACGAGCAGTACTTC
TRBJ2-2	-	TRBV11-2	-	CASSLRGAQNTGELFF	TGTGCCAGCAGCTTAAGAGGGGCCCAGAACACCGGGGAGCTGTTTTTT
TRBJ1-2	many	TRBV29-1	-	CSVYLGKTYGYTF	TGCAGCGTTTATCTGGGCAAAACCTATGGCTACACCTTC
TRBJ1-2	-	TRBV6-9	-	CASSYPDGKLYGYTF	TGTGCCAGCAGTTACCCGGACGGAAAACTCTATGGCTACACCTTC
TRBJ1-1	-	TRBV30	-	CAWSVEGTEAFF	TGTGCCTGGAGCGTGGAGGGGACTGAAGCTTTCTTT
TRBJ2-7	many	TRBV27	TRBD2	CASSFGTSGSEQYF	TGTGCCAGCAGTTTTGGGACTAGCGGGAGCGAGCAGTACTTC
TRBJ1-2	many	TRBV28	-	CASSLGGGSYGYTF	TGTGCCAGCAGTTTAGGGGGGGGGAGTTATGGCTACACCTTC
TRBJ1-4	many	TRBV7-9	TRBD1	CASRARTGGEKLFF	TGTGCCAGCAGGGCTCGGACAGGCGGTGAAAAACTGTTTTTT
TRBJ2-7	-	TRBV28	-	CASSFGAVNSYEQYF	TGTGCCAGCAGTTTCGGAGCGGTCAACTCCTACGAGCAGTACTTC
TRBJ1-2	many	TRBV12-5	-	CASGIHDGGAIGYTF	TGTGCTAGTGGAATTCACGATGGGGGGGCGATTGGCTACACCTTC
TRBJ2-7	once	TRBV6-1	-	CASSAAGIFSYEQYF	TGTGCCAGCAGTGCTGCAGGAATTTTCTCCTACGAGCAGTACTTC
TRBJ2-7	-	TRBV27	TRBD2	CASRHGTSGIYEQYF	TGTGCCAGCAGGCACGGGACTAGCGGGATCTACGAGCAGTACTTC
TRBJ2-7	many	TRBV29-1	TRBD1	CSESRDREQYF	TGCAGCGAAAGCCGGGACAGAGAGCAGTACTTC
TRBJ2-5	-	TRBV6-1	TRBD2	CASTRGLAGGETQYF	TGTGCCAGCACTCGAGGACTAGCGGGAGGAGAGACCCAGTACTTC
TRBJ2-7	few	TRBV2	-	CASLGGWEQYF	TGTGCCAGCCTGGGCGGCTGGGAGCAGTACTTC
TRBJ1-2	many	TRBV2	-	CASRDDNNYGYTF	TGTGCCAGCAGGGATGATAATAACTATGGCTACACCTTC
TRBJ2-4	many	TRBV12-3/TRBV12-4	-	CASSPFQVRTIQYF	TGTGCCAGCAGCCCTTTCCAAGTACGAACCATTCAGTACTTC
TRBJ2-5	-	TRBV10-3	TRBD2	CAISGSSSGRRETQYF	TGTGCCATCAGTGGGTCCTCTAGCGGACGGAGGGAGACCCAGTACTTC
TRBJ1-2	-	TRBV28	TRBD1	CASSRQGYTF	TGTGCCAGCAGTAGACAGGGGTACACCTTC
TRBJ1-2	many	TRBV30	TRBD1	CAWSAQGGGGYGYTF	TGTGCCTGGAGTGCACAGGGGGGGGGTGGCTATGGCTACACCTTC
TRBJ1-1	many	TRBV6-1	-	CAMVTGVGTEAFF	TGTGCCATGGTAACGGGGGTAGGAACTGAAGCTTTCTTT
TRBJ2-7	many	TRBV12-3/TRBV12-4	-	CASSLLASAYEQYF	TGTGCCAGCAGTTTGCTAGCGTCCGCCTACGAGCAGTACTTC
TRBJ2-5	-	TRBV15	-	CATSRDRTSPETQYF	TGTGCCACCAGCAGAGATAGGACCAGCCCCGAGACCCAGTACTTC
TRBJ2-4	many	TRBV11-2	-	CASSPTGGIQYF	TGTGCCAGCAGCCCCACAGGTGGCATTCAGTACTTC
TRBJ2-5	many	TRBV24-1	TRBD2	CATSVGGKGETQYF	TGTGCCACCAGTGTCGGGGGGAAAGGAGAGACCCAGTACTTC
TRBJ2-1	-	TRBV15	TRBD1	CATSREDRGLAEQFF	TGTGCCACCAGCAGGGAGGACAGGGGGCTCGCTGAGCAGTTCTTC
TRBJ2-6	-	TRBV29-1	-	CSVLGVGTAVSGANVLTF	TGCAGCGTTTTAGGTGTTGGAACGGCCGTCTCTGGGGCCAACGTCCTGACTTTC
TRBJ2-4	many	TRBV28	-	CASSLSQGANIQYF	TGTGCCAGCAGTTTATCCCAGGGTGCCAACATTCAGTACTTC
TRBJ2-4	-	TRBV4-2	TRBD2	CASSQGGGDIQYF	TGTGCCAGCAGCCAAGGGGGGGGGGACATTCAGTACTTC
TRBJ1-1	many	TRBV28	TRBD1	CASSLDRGIDTEAFF	TGTGCCAGCAGTTTAGACAGGGGGATAGACACTGAAGCTTTCTTT
TRBJ1-1	-	TRBV30	TRBD1	CAWRALGQVDTEAFF	TGTGCCTGGAGGGCCCTTGGACAGGTGGACACTGAAGCTTTCTTT
TRBJ2-7	few	TRBV27	-	CASSLSEDWGEQYF	TGTGCCAGCAGTTTAAGCGAGGACTGGGGGGAGCAGTACTTC
TRBJ2-2	many	TRBV10-3	TRBD2	CAISSGANTGELFF	TGTGCCATCTCCAGCGGGGCGAACACCGGGGAGCTGTTTTTT
TRBJ2-7	many	TRBV4-1	TRBD2	CASSQDPAGGYEQYF	TGCGCCAGCAGCCAAGATCCAGCGGGAGGGTACGAGCAGTACTTC
TRBJ1-2	many	TRBV29-1	TRBD1	CSVDTGGHGYTF	TGCAGCGTAGATACAGGGGGCCATGGCTACACCTTC
TRBJ2-7	few	TRBV11-2	-	CASSFQRAACEQYF	TGTGCCAGCAGCTTTCAGCGGGCCGCCTGCGAGCAGTACTTC
TRBJ2-7	few	TRBV2	-	CASSQGAGIVYEQYF	TGTGCCAGCAGTCAAGGGGCTGGGATCGTCTACGAGCAGTACTTC
TRBJ2-2	many	TRBV5-8	-	CAISRRANTGELFF	TGTGCCATCTCCAGGAGGGCGAACACCGGGGAGCTGTTTTTT
TRBJ2-7	many	TRBV2	-	CASSGIEFYEQYF	TGTGCCAGCAGTGGGATCGAGTTCTACGAGCAGTACTTC
TRBJ2-7	-	TRBV11-2	-	CASSWARSSGLSYEQYF	TGTGCCAGCAGCTGGGCCCGATCCAGCGGACTATCCTACGAGCAGTACTTC
TRBJ1-2	-	TRBV20-1	TRBD1	CSARGGRTGVGGYTF	TGCAGTGCTAGAGGGGGTAGGACAGGGGTTGGTGGCTACACCTTC
TRBJ2-2	-	TRBV9	TRBD2	CVSSVLAGEYTGELFF	TGTGTCAGCAGCGTTCTAGCGGGAGAGTACACCGGGGAGCTGTTTTTT
TRBJ2-4	many	TRBV2	-	CASSEAAVDIQYF	TGTGCCAGCAGCGAAGCGGCGGTCGACATTCAGTACTTC
TRBJ2-7	-	TRBV7-9	-	CASSLMGPGTQGEQYF	TGTGCCAGCAGCTTAATGGGGCCCGGGACCCAGGGCGAGCAGTACTTC